Only a few counts were recorded for the clone carrying this T cell receptor (beta chain). Its antigen is unidentified. This sample was taken from a study of cytomegalovirus exposure and HLA in healthy donors. Study-level results: As a later analysis revealed, most CMV-associated TCR beta chains appeared HLA-restricted.

Germline-derived CDR1 and CDR2 are LNHDA and SQIVND (reference sequence). The CDR3 consists of 15 residues. Losses at the gene ends were 7 bases for V and 0 bases for J; bases not matched to a gene: 8. Researchers ran the PCR with 60 Vbeta and 13 Jbeta primers. Measured with immunoSEQ multiplex PCR; TCRdb has only the in-frame clones, and not every one. There are tens of thousands of clones in the sample; roughly a tenth occur only once, and approximately 25% lies in the top ten. The chain has TRBV19 and TRBJ2-7, with 8 bases lining up with TRBD2. Sequencing used PBMCs. The receptor was isolated from a man aged 55 to 69 in good health and CMV-seropositive. CDR3 loop: CASTQTSGISYEQYF. In nucleotides, the CDR3 is TGTGCCAGTACACAAACTAGCGGAATCTCCTACGAGCAGTACTTC.